Only a few counts were recorded for the clone carrying this T cell receptor (beta chain). Aged 18 to 65, the patients had hyperthyroidism that was newly diagnosed and had lasted under 2 months. Germline CDR1 reads SGHTA; CDR2 reads FQGNSA. This CDR3 spans 15 amino acids. Trimming took off 5 bases at V and 4 bases at J, with 15 bases between the two ends. This specimen belongs to a study of T cells in Graves' hyperthyroidism and ophthalmopathy. Regions amplified from RNA transcripts were the TCR beta CDR3 regions. TCR CDR3 underwent first-round RT-PCR with the HTBI primer set. One entry per CDR3 protein, called by TCRdb with MiXCR from the multiplex PCR reads. The table includes hundreds of thousands of distinct CDR3 sequences, around 39% detected once.

Input material: blood. V is TRBV7-2 and J is TRBJ1-5; D gene uncertain. This receptor was obtained from a young man with Graves' hyperthyroidism. CDR3 in amino acids: CASSPATGQNQPQHF. The CDR3 nucleotides read TGTGCCAGCAGCCCCGCGACGGGCCAAAATCAGCCCCAGCATTTT. The variable domain in full, completed from reference TRBV7-2 and TRBJ1-5, reads GAGVSQSPSNKVTEKGKDVELRCDPISGHTALYWYRQSLGQGLEFLIYFQGNSAPDKSGLPSDRFSAERTGGSVSTLTIQRTQQEDSAVYLCASSPATGQNQPQHFGDGTRLSIL.